The 11 T cell receptor beta chains given below trace back to one sample, sequenced in a study of beta chain features in type 1 diabetes. Isolated RNA was reverse transcribed in full, so expressed TCRB transcripts were sequenced. Measured with immunoSEQ multiplex PCR; TCRdb has only the in-frame clones, and not every one. The table lists roughly 340,000 clones, roughly 12% of them singletons. Study-wide results and caveats: Among all four CD4+ subsets, Type 1 diabetes patients had TCRB CDR3s that were moderately but significantly shorter.

No antigen has been identified for these receptors. Sequencing input: naive CD4+ T cells from blood. The source of these receptors is a woman aged 18-30 years with type 1 diabetes.

This clone was seen a handful of times. This chain connects TRBV28 to TRBJ2-7; TRBD2 aligns across 8 bases. Germline assignment: CDR1 MDHEN and CDR2 SYDVKM. V lost 7 bases and J lost 2; bases outside the gene matches: 7. This CDR3 has 14 amino acids. In nucleotides, the CDR3 is TGTGCCAGCACCCCCGGGGGGGGACCCTACGAGCAGTACTTC. It encodes CASTPGGGPYEQYF.

This clone was observed a few times. This sequence joins TRBV4-3 and TRBJ2-7; 7 nucleotides agree with TRBD1. The CDR3 spans 15 residues. The germline V gene has CDR1 LGHNA and CDR2 YSLEER. V trimming: 3 bases; J trimming: 5 bases; junction bases outside the gene matches: 10. The DNA for the CDR3 is TGCGCCAGCAGCCAGTGGACAGGTCCGCGCCACGAGCAGTACTTC. It is translated as CASSQWTGPRHEQYF.

The chain employs TRBV7-9 and TRBJ1-6; 10 bases agree with TRBD1. J gave up 7 bases and V 3 bases, and 3 bases lay outside the gene matches. CDR3 length: 15 residues. CDR1 SEHNR and CDR2 FQNEAQ come from the germline V gene (reference sequence). The CDR3 DNA is TGTGCCAGCAGCTTCGGGACAGGGGTAAATTCACCCCTCCACTTT. It encodes CASSFGTGVNSPLHF. Full variable domain (outside the CDR3, taken from reference TRBV7-9 and TRBJ1-6): DTGVSQNPRHKITKRGQNVTFRCDPISEHNRLYWYRQTLGQGPEFLTYFQNEAQLEKSRLLSDRFSAERPKGSFSTLEIQRTEQGDSAMYLCASSFGTGVNSPLHFGNGTRLTVT.

This clone has more than one count but fewer than ten. This chain joins TRBV11-2 and TRBJ1-5, with 7 bases that match TRBD1. CDR3 length: 15 amino acids. In germline, CDR1 is SGHAT, CDR2 FQNNGV. The V gene end was trimmed by 5 bases and the J gene end by 4 bases; junction bases not matched to a gene: 8. The CDR3 spells CASSATTGSNQPQHF. CDR3 nucleotides: TGTGCCAGCAGCGCAACGACAGGGAGTAATCAGCCCCAGCATTTT.

As regards this clone: The identical CDR3 is also encoded by other nucleotide sequences in the sample. The chain is built from TRBV19 and TRBJ2-7, with TRBD1 matching 7 bases. After removal of 1 base from V and 0 bases from J, the junction contained 0 bases not matched to a gene. The CDR3 has 14 residues. Germline-derived CDR1 and CDR2 are LNHDA and SQIVND (reference sequence). The CDR3 loop reads CASSIGTGSYEQYF. The DNA of the CDR3 is TGTGCCAGTAGTATAGGGACAGGCTCCTACGAGCAGTACTTC.

This chain joins TRBV4-1 and TRBJ2-2, with a weak D call TRBD2 (6 bases). The V end lost 3 bases, the J end lost 7 bases, and 15 bases lay between the germline ends. CDR1 MGHRA and CDR2 YSYEKL come from the germline V gene. The CDR3 covers 15 residues. CDR3 region: CASSQGGVKNGELFF. CDR3 nucleotides: TGCGCCAGCAGCCAGGGGGGAGTTAAAAACGGGGAGCTGTTTTTT.

The chain couples TRBV5-4 to TRBJ1-1; 7 positions agree with TRBD1. V lost 5 bases to trimming and J lost 2 bases; unmatched junction nucleotides: 12. The CDR3 contains 16 residues. Germline values: CDR1 SGHNT, CDR2 YYREEE (reference sequence). CDR3 DNA: TGTGCCAGCAGTACTAACCCGGGACAGCTAAACACTGAAGCTTTCTTT. Protein product: CASSTNPGQLNTEAFF.

The chain uses TRBV7-2 and TRBJ2-4, with D maybe TRBD2 (5 bases). Germline loops: CDR1 SGHTA, CDR2 FQGNSA. The CDR3 has 13 amino acids. V gave up 1 base and J gave up 8 bases, with 9 bases separating them. CDR3 bases: TGTGCCAGCAGCTTAGAGAATAGCGACATTCAGTACTTC. Translation gives CASSLENSDIQYF.

This clone has more than one count but fewer than ten. The sample contains more than one DNA sequence encoding this CDR3. For the CDR3, the DNA is TGTGCCAGCAGTTTAGGGGAGTATGGCTACACCTTC. Translated: CASSLGEYGYTF. V usage is TRBV28 and J usage is TRBJ1-2; the D is unclear. V dropped 2 bases and J dropped 5 bases, with 6 bases sitting between them. The germline V gene has CDR1 MDHEN and CDR2 SYDVKM. The CDR3 consists of 12 residues.

This clone was seen only a few times. The V call is TRBV29-1, the J call TRBJ2-2; perhaps TRBD1 as D (5 bases). The germline V gene has CDR1 SQVTM and CDR2 ANQGSEA. The CDR3 has 15 amino acids. V lost 2 bases to trimming and J lost 2 bases, with 12 bases between them. CDR3 amino acids: CSVEQGHTNTGELFF. The DNA of the CDR3 is TGCAGCGTTGAACAGGGCCACACTAACACCGGGGAGCTGTTTTTT.

The J gene is TRBJ1-1, the V gene TRBV7-7; D possibly corresponds to TRBD1 (5 bases). V was trimmed by 6 bases and J by 5 bases, leaving 16 bases between them. In germline, CDR1 is SSHAT, CDR2 FNYEAQ (reference sequence). The CDR3 has 14 amino acids. This chain's CDR3 is CASRRQQGGTEAFF. For the CDR3, the DNA is TGTGCCAGCAGAAGACAGCAAGGAGGGACTGAAGCTTTCTTT.